The 27 T cell receptor beta chains presented below share a single source sample, sequenced in a study of blood T cell repertoires in COVID-19 (TCRdb year 2020). The library came from the immunoSEQ multiplex PCR assay. In its TCRdb copy, this immuneACCESS table keeps in-frame sequences only and misses some clones. Where compared with another copy, unresolved V genes explain less than half of these, and the others have no known cause. This sample gives more than 350,000 clones in total; 80% to 90% of them show up just once. The biggest ten clones account for more than 0.8% of the sample. Sequenced material: PBMCs or T cells enriched from blood (not recorded which). These receptors all come from a man between 18 and 29 years old who had recovered from COVID-19.

To note about this clone: The junction does not match germline at one end; this may be a read error. The rearrangement links TRBV19 to TRBJ1-3; D is possibly TRBD1 (5 bases). CDR1 and CDR2 (germline): LNHDA, SQIVND (reference sequence). The CDR3 has 12 amino acids. The CDR3 spells CASSMQGLYLDF. DNA of the CDR3: TGTGCCAGTAGTATGCAGGGTTTGTATCTGGATTTT. Full variable domain (remainder filled in from reference TRBV19 and TRBJ1-3): DGGITQSPKYLFRKEGQNVTLSCEQNLNHDAMYWYRQDPGQGLRLIYYSQIVNDFQKGDIAEGYSVSREKKESFPLTVTSAQKNPTAFYLCASSMQGLYLDFGEGSWLTVV.

The chain employs TRBV18 and TRBJ1-1, with TRBD1 matching over 7 bases. Germline CDR1 KGHSH, CDR2 LQKENI. Unmatched junction bases numbered 13, after V lost 7 bases and J lost 11 bases. The CDR3 spans 13 residues. The CDR3 sequence: CASLWTGGVEAFF. CDR3 bases: TGTGCCAGCTTATGGACAGGAGGTGTGGAGGCTTTCTTT.

The rearrangement links TRBV19 to TRBJ2-7, with 9 bases matching TRBD1. The CDR3 runs to 15 residues. The ends lost 4 bases at V and 0 bases at J; junction bases unmatched: 4. Germline CDR1 reads LNHDA; CDR2 reads SQIVND (reference sequence). Here the CDR3 DNA reads TGTGCCAGTAGTAATACAGGGGGCAACTCCTACGAGCAGTACTTC. Its translation: CASSNTGGNSYEQYF.

The V gene is TRBV29-1, the J gene TRBJ1-2, with D tentatively TRBD1 (5 bases). Germline V CDR1 and CDR2: SQVTM, ANQGSEA. This CDR3 spans 13 amino acids. With 4 bases removed from V and 1 base from J, the gap between germline ends came to 10 bases. The CDR3 region has the DNA TGCAGCGTTGTACTACAGGTTAACTATGGCTACACCTTC. Its protein is CSVVLQVNYGYTF.

This clone turned up a few times. J is TRBJ1-2 and V is TRBV19, with no clear D. The CDR3 runs 13 residues. V gave up 3 bases and J gave up 0 bases, with 5 bases separating them. The germline CDR1 and CDR2 sequences are LNHDA and SQIVND (reference sequence). CDR3 sequence reads: CASSILANYGYTF. CDR3 DNA: TGTGCCAGTAGTATCCTCGCTAACTATGGCTACACCTTC.

This clone was detected only a few times. The chain is built from TRBV13 and TRBJ1-3; perhaps TRBD1 as D (6 bases). V lost 6 bases to trimming and J lost 7 bases, with 16 bases between them. This CDR3 contains 14 residues. The germline CDR1 and CDR2 sequences are PRHDT and FYEKMQ (reference sequence). The DNA for the CDR3 is TGTGCCAGCAGATCCGAAGCCAGGGGTAACACCATATATTTT. Its translation is CASRSEARGNTIYF.

The rearrangement joins TRBV9 to TRBJ2-1; 8 nucleotides match TRBD2. This CDR3 comprises 15 residues. The V and J ends lost 6 bases and 0 bases, in that order; junction bases with no gene match: 5. Per the germline V gene, CDR1 is SGDLS and CDR2 is YYNGEE. CDR3 DNA sequence: TGTGCCAGCACCCGGGGGGGGGTCTCCTACAATGAGCAGTTCTTC. Its protein is CASTRGGVSYNEQFF. Complete variable domain (other parts from reference TRBV9 and TRBJ2-1): DSGVTQTPKHLITATGQRVTLRCSPRSGDLSVYWYQQSLDQGLQFLIQYYNGEERAKGNILERFSAQQFPDLHSELNLSSLELGDSALYFCASTRGGVSYNEQFFGPGTRLTVL.

A few counts support this clone. Here the CDR3 DNA reads TGTGCCAGCAGTTTTGAGATGGAGAGAAAACAAGAGACCCAGTACTTC. Its protein product is CASSFEMERKQETQYF. This rearrangement joins TRBV28 to TRBJ2-5, with D unresolved. V was trimmed by 3 bases and J by 2 bases, leaving 16 bases between them. Germline V gene data show CDR1 as MDHEN and CDR2 as SYDVKM. CDR3 size: 16 residues.

The J gene is TRBJ2-1, the V gene TRBV24-1, with 12 bases fitting TRBD2. This CDR3 is 20 amino acids long. The V gene's germline CDR1 is KGHDR and CDR2 SFDVKD. V lost 3 bases, J lost 4 bases, and 15 bases stayed unmatched. CDR3 nucleotides: TGTGCCACCAGTGATCCGCTGCCGAAGTTTGGGACTAGCGGGTACAATGAGCAGTTCTTC. Translating it yields CATSDPLPKFGTSGYNEQFF.

The V and J genes are TRBV7-3 and TRBJ1-2; a weak D match, TRBD1 (5 bases). This CDR3 spans 15 amino acids. V was trimmed by 4 bases and J by 0 bases, leaving 12 bases between them. Germline CDR1 and CDR2: SGHTA and FQGTGA. CDR3 nucleotide sequence: TGTGCCAGCAGCTCCCAGGGAGGCACTAACTATGGCTACACCTTC. Residues: CASSSQGGTNYGYTF.

V usage is TRBV5-4 and J usage is TRBJ1-1; 8 nucleotides align to TRBD1. Trimming took 3 bases from V and 3 from J; bases not matched to a gene: 7. This CDR3 is built from 15 residues. Germline V gene data show CDR1 as SGHNT and CDR2 as YYREEE (reference sequence). DNA for the CDR3: TGTGCCAGCAGCTCAAGGACAGGGTGGGACACTGAAGCTTTCTTT. Translation: CASSSRTGWDTEAFF.

V is TRBV5-1 and J is TRBJ1-1; 8 bases map to TRBD1. CDR3 length: 14 residues. CDR1 and CDR2 (germline): SGHRS, YFSETQ. After removal of 4 bases from V and 3 bases from J, the junction contained 5 bases not matched to a gene. Here the CDR3 reads CASSQGTGDTEAFF. CDR3 bases: TGCGCCAGCAGCCAGGGGACAGGCGACACTGAAGCTTTCTTT.

V usage is TRBV7-6 and J usage is TRBJ2-2; 12 nucleotides line up with TRBD2. V shed 1 base and J 2 bases; nucleotides not matched to a gene: 5. The CDR3 sequence is 18 residues long. The V gene's germline CDR1 is SGHVS and CDR2 FNYEAQ. In DNA, the CDR3 is TGTGCCAGCAGCTTAGGATCTAGCGGGGGGGTAAACACCGGGGAGCTGTTTTTT. Amino acids: CASSLGSSGGVNTGELFF.

The V gene is TRBV27, the J gene TRBJ2-1; tentatively, D is TRBD2 (6 bases). The germline V and J ends were trimmed by 2 bases and 6 bases, with 14 bases remaining between them. The length of the CDR3 is 15 residues. Germline lookup yields CDR1 MNHEY and CDR2 SMNVEV (reference sequence). CDR3 loop: CASSLTGYGGNEQFF. The CDR3 DNA sequence: TGTGCCAGCAGTTTAACGGGTTACGGGGGCAATGAGCAGTTCTTC.

V is TRBV14 and J is TRBJ2-7; 7 nucleotides agree with TRBD1. CDR3 size: 22 residues. Trimming cost V 0 bases and J 4 bases; bases outside gene matches: 27. CDR1 SGHDN and CDR2 FVKESK come from the germline V gene. The CDR3, as DNA: TGTGCCAGCAGCCAAGAGTTGTGTCTAGGGGTGGACTCAGGGGGTAGTTTGTACGAGCAGTACTTC. Protein sequence: CASSQELCLGVDSGGSLYEQYF. Based on the CDR3 plus reference TRBV14 and TRBJ2-7, the full variable domain is EAGVTQFPSHSVIEKGQTVTLRCDPISGHDNLYWYRRVMGKEIKFLLHFVKESKQDESGMPNNRFLAERTGGTYSTLKVQPAELEDSGVYFCASSQELCLGVDSGGSLYEQYFGPGTRLTVT.

V and J are TRBV7-9 and TRBJ1-4; 10 nucleotides agree with TRBD1. Trimming cost V 5 bases and J 7 bases; bases outside gene matches: 4. This CDR3 has 14 amino acids. Germline CDR1 reads SEHNR; CDR2 reads FQNEAQ (reference sequence). In nucleotides, the CDR3 is TGTGCCAGCAGCCGACAGGGGGCGGGTGAAAAACTGTTTTTT. It encodes CASSRQGAGEKLFF.

This clone was detected once. Here the CDR3 DNA reads TGTGCCAGCAGTTCGACAGGGGGGTTATACGAGCAGTACTTC. It translates to CASSSTGGLYEQYF. The rearrangement links TRBV28 to TRBJ2-7; TRBD1 matches 9 bases. This CDR3 comprises 14 residues. Germline V gene sequence: CDR1 MDHEN, CDR2 SYDVKM. Trimming cost V 4 bases and J 4 bases; bases outside gene matches: 5. The entire variable domain, with the rest obtained from reference TRBV28 and TRBJ2-7, is as follows: DVKVTQSSRYLVKRTGEKVFLECVQDMDHENMFWYRQDPGLGLRLIYFSYDVKMKEKGDIPEGYSVSREKKERFSLILESASTNQTSMYLCASSSTGGLYEQYFGPGTRLTVT.

The chain employs TRBV7-3 and TRBJ2-2; possibly TRBD1 for D (5 bases). Per germline, CDR1 SGHTA and CDR2 FQGTGA. The CDR3 length is 16 residues. The V and J ends lost 0 bases and 5 bases respectively, with 13 bases between them. The CDR3 spells CASSLTVQGRTGELFF. The CDR3 DNA reads as TGTGCCAGCAGCTTAACGGTGCAGGGTCGGACCGGGGAGCTGTTTTTT.

The V gene is TRBV11-1, the J gene TRBJ2-1; TRBD2 agrees at 9 bases. Losses at the gene ends were 3 bases for V and 7 bases for J; bases not matched to a gene: 7. Per the germline V gene, CDR1 is SGHAT and CDR2 is FQDESV (reference sequence). This CDR3 comprises 15 residues. CDR3 protein: CASSFLAGEYNEQFF. In DNA, the CDR3 is TGTGCCAGCAGCTTCTTAGCGGGGGAGTATAATGAGCAGTTCTTC.

This chain connects TRBV25-1 to TRBJ1-2, with D uncertain. Germline-derived CDR1 and CDR2 are MGHDK and SYGVNS. The CDR3 has 16 residues. V was cut by 2 bases and J by 0 bases, with 13 bases left in between. The CDR3 coding sequence is TGTGCCAGCAGTGAAATCGGAGGAGCAGCTAACTATGGCTACACCTTC. Protein sequence: CASSEIGGAANYGYTF.

The chain employs TRBV9 and TRBJ1-2; TRBD1 matches at 7 bases. This CDR3 contains 13 residues. V was clipped by 0 bases and J by 8 bases; unmatched bases: 4. Germline CDR1 reads SGDLS; CDR2 reads YYNGEE. The CDR3 sequence is CASSVVTGEGYTF. For the CDR3, the DNA is TGTGCCAGCAGCGTAGTAACAGGGGAGGGCTACACCTTC.

The chain recombines TRBV3-1 (or the pseudogene TRBV3-2) with TRBJ1-5; 9 bases map to TRBD1. With 0 bases clipped from V and 2 bases from J, the junction kept 5 bases outside the gene matches. CDR1 and CDR2 from the germline V gene are LGHDT and YNNKEL (reference sequence). The CDR3 runs to 17 residues. The CDR3 protein is CASSQDWTGVGNQPQHF. The CDR3 coding sequence is TGTGCCAGCAGCCAAGATTGGACAGGGGTCGGCAATCAGCCCCAGCATTTT.

The sample holds one count of this clone. The CDR3 protein is CAWSAGLAGGNEQFF. The DNA of the CDR3 is TGTGCCTGGAGTGCGGGACTAGCGGGAGGGAATGAGCAGTTCTTC. The chain has TRBV30 and TRBJ2-1, with 16 bases identical to TRBD2. There are 15 residues in the CDR3. With 1 base clipped from V and 7 bases from J, the junction kept 1 base outside the gene matches. CDR1 and CDR2 from the germline V gene are GTSNPN and SVGIG (reference sequence).

This rearrangement joins TRBV7-9 to TRBJ2-5; 12 bases match TRBD2. Germline V lookup: CDR1 SEHNR, CDR2 FQNEAQ (reference sequence). V lost 5 bases to trimming and J lost 5 bases; unmatched junction nucleotides: 6. CDR3 length: 15 amino acids. CDR3 nucleotides: TGTGCCAGCAGCGAAGGGACTAGCGGGTCGGAGACCCAGTACTTC. Translated, it gives CASSEGTSGSETQYF.

This chain links TRBV6-1 with TRBJ1-1; D gene ambiguous. This CDR3 comprises 12 residues. The ends were cut back, 5 bases at V and 1 base at J, with 5 bases in the middle. Germline CDR1 is MNHNS and CDR2 is SASEGT. The CDR3 bases are TGTGCCAGCAGTTCCCAGAACACTGAAGCTTTCTTT. Its protein product is CASSSQNTEAFF.

V is TRBV6-5 and J is TRBJ1-1; perhaps TRBD1 as D (6 bases). The V and J ends lost 6 bases and 1 base respectively, with 12 bases between them. Germline V gene data show CDR1 as MNHEY and CDR2 as SVGAGI. CDR3 length: 14 residues. The CDR3 here is CASRDGQSNTEAFF. The CDR3 DNA sequence: TGTGCCAGCAGAGATGGACAGTCGAACACTGAAGCTTTCTTT.

This sequence joins TRBV3-1 (or the pseudogene TRBV3-2) and TRBJ2-7; TRBD1 matches 8 bases. In germline, CDR1 is LGHDT, CDR2 YNNKEL (reference sequence). Trimming took 3 bases from V and 0 from J; bases not matched to a gene: 1. This CDR3 spans 14 amino acids. CDR3: CASSHGTGSYEQYF. The CDR3 bases are TGTGCCAGCAGCCACGGGACAGGCTCCTACGAGCAGTACTTC.